One TCR beta chain is described in this entry. Its antigen is still unknown. Between the trimmed V and J ends, which lost 4 bases and 0 bases, there was a span of 14 bases. The V gene's germline CDR1 is MNHEY and CDR2 SMNVEV (reference sequence). The CDR3 runs 16 residues. These data originate in a study of blood T cells in healthy people across ages. Study-wide results and limits: Possibly confounding the expanded clonotype changes was the fact that donor CMV status was unknown. Investigators treated diversity estimates from one million T cells as underestimates.

PCR was performed a second time for roughly 7 to 12 cycles using a sample-barcoded 5' primer and a J-beta primer mix. TCRdb redid the calling of the 5' RACE reads with MiXCR, one entry per CDR3 protein. The profile covers 350,000 to 450,000 distinct CDR3 sequences, with about 52% appearing a single time and 51% taken by the ten largest. Each donor gave roughly 9.8 milliliters of peripheral blood. Each sample used at least 6 million PBMCs. Sequencing input: blood. This receptor was taken from a man aged 55 to 70 in good health. This chain links TRBV27 with TRBJ2-3, with D hard to call. CDR3 in DNA: TGTGCCAGCAGTTCCTCCCTAGTCCGAAGCACAGATACGCAGTATTTT. Residues: CASSSSLVRSTDTQYF.